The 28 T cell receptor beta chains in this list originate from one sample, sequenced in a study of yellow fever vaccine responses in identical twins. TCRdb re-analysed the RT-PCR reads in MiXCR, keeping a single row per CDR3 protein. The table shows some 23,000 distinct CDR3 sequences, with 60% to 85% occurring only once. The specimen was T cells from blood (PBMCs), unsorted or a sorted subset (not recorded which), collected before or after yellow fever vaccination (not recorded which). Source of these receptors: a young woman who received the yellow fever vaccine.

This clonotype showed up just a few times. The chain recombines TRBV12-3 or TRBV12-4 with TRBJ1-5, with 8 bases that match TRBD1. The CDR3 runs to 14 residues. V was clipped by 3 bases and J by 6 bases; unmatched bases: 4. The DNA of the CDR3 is TGTGCCAGCAGTTTCTCAGGGGGCGGTCAGCCCCAGCATTTT. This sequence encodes CASSFSGGGQPQHF.

The CDR3 reads CASRSPGQGAGEQFF. In DNA form, the CDR3 reads TGTGCCAGCAGATCCCCGGGACAGGGGGCCGGTGAGCAGTTCTTC. The chain joins TRBV2 to TRBJ2-1, with 12 bases aligning to TRBD1. The length of the CDR3 is 15 residues. V dropped 6 bases and J dropped 9; count of bases not matched to a gene: 9. Germline CDR1 and CDR2: SNHLY and FYNNEI.

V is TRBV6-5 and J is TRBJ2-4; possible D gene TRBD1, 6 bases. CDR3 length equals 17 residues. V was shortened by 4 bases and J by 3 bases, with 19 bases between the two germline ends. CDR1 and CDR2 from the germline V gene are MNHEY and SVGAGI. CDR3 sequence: CASSSLTQGAFKNIQYF. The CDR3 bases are TGTGCCAGCAGTTCCCTCACACAGGGAGCGTTCAAAAACATTCAGTACTTC.

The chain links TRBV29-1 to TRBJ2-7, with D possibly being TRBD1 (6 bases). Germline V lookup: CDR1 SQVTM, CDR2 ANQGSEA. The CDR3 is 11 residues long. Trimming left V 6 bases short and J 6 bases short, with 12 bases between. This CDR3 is CSVRETGEQYF. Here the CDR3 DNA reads TGCAGCGTCAGGGAGACAGGCGAGCAGTACTTC.

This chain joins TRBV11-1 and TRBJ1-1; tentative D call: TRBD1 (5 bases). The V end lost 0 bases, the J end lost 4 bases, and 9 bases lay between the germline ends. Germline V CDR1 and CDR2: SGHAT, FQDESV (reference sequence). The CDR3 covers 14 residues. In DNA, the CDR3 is TGTGCCAGCAGCTTAGCGTTAAGGGGCACTGAAGCTTTCTTT. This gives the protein CASSLALRGTEAFF.

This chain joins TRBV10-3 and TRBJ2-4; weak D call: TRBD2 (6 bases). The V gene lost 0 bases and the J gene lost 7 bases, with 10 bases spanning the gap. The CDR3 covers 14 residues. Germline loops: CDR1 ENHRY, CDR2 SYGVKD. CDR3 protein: CAISESAEGNIQYF. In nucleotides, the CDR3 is TGTGCCATCAGTGAGTCTGCGGAGGGGAACATTCAGTACTTC.

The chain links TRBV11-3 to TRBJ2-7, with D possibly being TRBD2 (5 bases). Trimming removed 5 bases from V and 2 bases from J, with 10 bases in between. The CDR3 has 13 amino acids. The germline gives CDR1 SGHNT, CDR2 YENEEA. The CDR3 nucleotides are TGTGCCAGCAGCCCCGGGAAGACCTACGAGCAGTACTTC. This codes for CASSPGKTYEQYF.

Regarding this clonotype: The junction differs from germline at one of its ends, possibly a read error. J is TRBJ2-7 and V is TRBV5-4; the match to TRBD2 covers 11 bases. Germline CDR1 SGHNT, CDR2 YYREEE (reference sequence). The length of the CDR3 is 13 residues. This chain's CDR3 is CASSQGLAESQDF. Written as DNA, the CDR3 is TGTGCCAGCAGCCAGGGACTAGCGGAATCTCAGGACTTC.

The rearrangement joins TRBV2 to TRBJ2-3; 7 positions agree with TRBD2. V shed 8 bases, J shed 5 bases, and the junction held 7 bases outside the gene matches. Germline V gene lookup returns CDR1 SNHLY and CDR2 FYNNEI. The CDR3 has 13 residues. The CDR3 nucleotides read TGTGCCAGCTTTGGGGGAGGGAAAGATACGCAGTATTTT. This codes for CASFGGGKDTQYF.

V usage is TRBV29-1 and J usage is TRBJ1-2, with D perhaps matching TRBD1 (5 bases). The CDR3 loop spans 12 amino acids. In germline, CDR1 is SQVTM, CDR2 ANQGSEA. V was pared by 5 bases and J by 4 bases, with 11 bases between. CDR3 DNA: TGCAGCGTTCACCAGGGAGGCTATGGCTACACCTTC. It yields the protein CSVHQGGYGYTF. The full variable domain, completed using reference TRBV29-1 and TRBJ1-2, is SAVISQKPSRDICQRGTSLTIQCQVDSQVTMMFWYRQQPGQSLTLIATANQGSEATYESGFVIDKFPISRPNLTFSTLTVSNMSPEDSSIYLCSVHQGGYGYTFGSGTRLTVV.

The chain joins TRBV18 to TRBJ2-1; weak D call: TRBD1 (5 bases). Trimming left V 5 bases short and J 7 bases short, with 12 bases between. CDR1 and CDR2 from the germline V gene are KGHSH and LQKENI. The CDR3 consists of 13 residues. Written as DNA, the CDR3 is TGTGCCAGCTCAACGCTCGACAGTAATGAGCAGTTCTTC. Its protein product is CASSTLDSNEQFF. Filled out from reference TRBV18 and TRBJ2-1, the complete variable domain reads NAGVMQNPRHLVRRRGQEARLRCSPMKGHSHVYWYRQLPEEGLKFMVYLQKENIIDESGMPKERFSAEFPKEGPSILRIQQVVRGDSAAYFCASSTLDSNEQFFGPGTRLTVL.

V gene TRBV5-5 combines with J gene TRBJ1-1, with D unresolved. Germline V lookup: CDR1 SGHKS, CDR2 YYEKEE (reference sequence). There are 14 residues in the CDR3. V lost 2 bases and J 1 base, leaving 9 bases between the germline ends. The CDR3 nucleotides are TGTGCCAGCAGCTTAATTTGGGAGAACACTGAAGCTTTCTTT. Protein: CASSLIWENTEAFF.

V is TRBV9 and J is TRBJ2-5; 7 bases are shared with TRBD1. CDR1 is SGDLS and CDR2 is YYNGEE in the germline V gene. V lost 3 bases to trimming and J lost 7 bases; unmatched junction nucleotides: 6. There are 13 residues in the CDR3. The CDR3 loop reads CASSGTGAATQYF. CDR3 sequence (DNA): TGTGCCAGCAGCGGAACAGGGGCGGCGACCCAGTACTTC. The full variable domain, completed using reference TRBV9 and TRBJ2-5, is DSGVTQTPKHLITATGQRVTLRCSPRSGDLSVYWYQQSLDQGLQFLIQYYNGEERAKGNILERFSAQQFPDLHSELNLSSLELGDSALYFCASSGTGAATQYFGPGTRLLVL.

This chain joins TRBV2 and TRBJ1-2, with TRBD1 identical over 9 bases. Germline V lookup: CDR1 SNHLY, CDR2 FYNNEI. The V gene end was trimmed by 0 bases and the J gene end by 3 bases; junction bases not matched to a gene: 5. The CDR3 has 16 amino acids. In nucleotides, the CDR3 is TGTGCCAGCAGTGAAGCCCTGGACAGGGGAGACTATGGCTACACCTTC. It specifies CASSEALDRGDYGYTF. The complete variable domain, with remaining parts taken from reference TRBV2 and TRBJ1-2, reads EPEVTQTPSHQVTQMGQEVILRCVPISNHLYFYWYRQILGQKVEFLVSFYNNEISEKSEIFDDQFSVERPDGSNFTLKIRSTKLEDSAMYFCASSEALDRGDYGYTFGSGTRLTVV.

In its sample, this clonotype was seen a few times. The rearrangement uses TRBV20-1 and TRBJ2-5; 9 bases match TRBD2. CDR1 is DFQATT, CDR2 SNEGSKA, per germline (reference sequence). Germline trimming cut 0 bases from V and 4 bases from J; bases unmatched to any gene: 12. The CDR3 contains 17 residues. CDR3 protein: CSARDHKRLAGSETQYF. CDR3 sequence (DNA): TGCAGTGCTAGAGACCACAAGCGGCTAGCGGGGTCAGAGACCCAGTACTTC.

CDR3 loop: CASSHPIRTAGGGQPQHF. CDR3 nucleotides: TGTGCCAGCAGCCATCCCATCAGGACAGCAGGGGGCGGCCAGCCCCAGCATTTT. The gene calls are TRBV4-2 and TRBJ1-5; 8 bases are shared with TRBD1. Per germline, CDR1 LGHNA and CDR2 YNFKEQ. J was trimmed by 7 bases and V by 3 bases; bases with no gene match: 17. This CDR3 is built from 18 residues.

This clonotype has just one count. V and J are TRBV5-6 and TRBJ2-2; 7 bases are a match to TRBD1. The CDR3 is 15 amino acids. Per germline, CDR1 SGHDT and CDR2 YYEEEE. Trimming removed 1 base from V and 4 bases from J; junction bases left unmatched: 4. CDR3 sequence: CASSLKQGSTGELFF. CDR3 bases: TGTGCCAGCAGCTTGAAACAGGGGAGCACCGGGGAGCTGTTTTTT.

CDR3 sequence reads: CSVGSSYEQYF. Here the CDR3 DNA reads TGCAGCGTGGGGAGCTCCTACGAGCAGTACTTC. The chain employs TRBV29-1 and TRBJ2-7; perhaps TRBD2 as D (5 bases). The CDR3 is 11 residues long. Germline CDR1 reads SQVTM; CDR2 reads ANQGSEA. V was pared by 6 bases and J by 0 bases, with 6 bases between.

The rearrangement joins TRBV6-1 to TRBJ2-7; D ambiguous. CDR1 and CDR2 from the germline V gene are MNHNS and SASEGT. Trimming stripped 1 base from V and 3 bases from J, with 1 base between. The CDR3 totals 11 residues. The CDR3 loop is CASSEDYEQYF. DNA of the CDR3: TGTGCCAGCAGTGAAGACTACGAGCAGTACTTC.

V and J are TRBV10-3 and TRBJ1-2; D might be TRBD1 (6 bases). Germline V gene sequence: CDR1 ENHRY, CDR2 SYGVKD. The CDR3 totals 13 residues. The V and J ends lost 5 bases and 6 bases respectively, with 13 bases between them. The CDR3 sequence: CAISQTGGDGYTF. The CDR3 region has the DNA TGTGCCATCAGTCAGACAGGAGGGGATGGCTACACCTTC.

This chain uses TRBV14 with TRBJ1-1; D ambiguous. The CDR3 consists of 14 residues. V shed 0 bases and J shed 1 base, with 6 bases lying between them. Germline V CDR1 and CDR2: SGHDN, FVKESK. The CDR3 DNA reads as TGTGCCAGCAGCCAAGATCTCCAGAACACTGAAGCTTTCTTT. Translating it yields CASSQDLQNTEAFF.

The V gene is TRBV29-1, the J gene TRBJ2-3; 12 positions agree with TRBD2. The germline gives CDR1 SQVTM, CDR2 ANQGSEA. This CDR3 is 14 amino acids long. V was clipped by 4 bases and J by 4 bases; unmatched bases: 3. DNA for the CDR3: TGCAGCGTTGTCACTAGCGGGGGGCCAGATACGCAGTATTTT. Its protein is CSVVTSGGPDTQYF.

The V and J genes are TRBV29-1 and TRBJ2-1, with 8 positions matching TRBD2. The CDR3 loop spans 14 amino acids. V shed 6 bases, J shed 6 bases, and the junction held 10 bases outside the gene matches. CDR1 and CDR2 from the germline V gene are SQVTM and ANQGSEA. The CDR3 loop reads CSVWTSRNLNEQFF. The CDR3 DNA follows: TGCAGCGTATGGACTAGCCGGAATCTCAATGAGCAGTTCTTC.

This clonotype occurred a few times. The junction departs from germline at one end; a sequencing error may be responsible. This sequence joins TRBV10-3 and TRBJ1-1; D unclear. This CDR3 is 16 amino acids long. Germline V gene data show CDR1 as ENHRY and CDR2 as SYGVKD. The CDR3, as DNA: TGCGCCATCAGTGAGTCGATTACAGAGATGAACACTGAAGCTTTCTTT. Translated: CAISESITEMNTEAFF.

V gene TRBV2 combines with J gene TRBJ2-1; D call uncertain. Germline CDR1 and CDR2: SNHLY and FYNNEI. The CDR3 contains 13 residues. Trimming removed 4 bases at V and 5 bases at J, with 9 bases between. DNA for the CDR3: TGTGCCAGCAGTGTGGTTTACCACAATGAGCAGTTCTTC. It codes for CASSVVYHNEQFF.

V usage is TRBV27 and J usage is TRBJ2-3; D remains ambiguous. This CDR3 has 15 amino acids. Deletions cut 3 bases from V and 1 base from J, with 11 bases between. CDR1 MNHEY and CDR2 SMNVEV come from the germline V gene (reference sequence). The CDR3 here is CASSFRPGGTDTQYF. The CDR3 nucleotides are TGTGCCAGCAGTTTTAGGCCTGGGGGCACAGATACGCAGTATTTT.

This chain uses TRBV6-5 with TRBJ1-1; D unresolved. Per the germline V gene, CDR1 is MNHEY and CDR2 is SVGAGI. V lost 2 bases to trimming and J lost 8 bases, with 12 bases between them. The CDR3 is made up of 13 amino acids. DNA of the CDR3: TGTGCCAGCAGTTACAGAGCAGATAAGGAAGCTTTCTTT. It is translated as CASSYRADKEAFF.

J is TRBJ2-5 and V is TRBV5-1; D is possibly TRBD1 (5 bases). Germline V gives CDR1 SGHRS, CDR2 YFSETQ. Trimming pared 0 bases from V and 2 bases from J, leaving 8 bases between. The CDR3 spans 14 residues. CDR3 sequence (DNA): TGCGCCAGCAGCTTGGAAGGGGTGCAAGAGACCCAGTACTTC. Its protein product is CASSLEGVQETQYF.